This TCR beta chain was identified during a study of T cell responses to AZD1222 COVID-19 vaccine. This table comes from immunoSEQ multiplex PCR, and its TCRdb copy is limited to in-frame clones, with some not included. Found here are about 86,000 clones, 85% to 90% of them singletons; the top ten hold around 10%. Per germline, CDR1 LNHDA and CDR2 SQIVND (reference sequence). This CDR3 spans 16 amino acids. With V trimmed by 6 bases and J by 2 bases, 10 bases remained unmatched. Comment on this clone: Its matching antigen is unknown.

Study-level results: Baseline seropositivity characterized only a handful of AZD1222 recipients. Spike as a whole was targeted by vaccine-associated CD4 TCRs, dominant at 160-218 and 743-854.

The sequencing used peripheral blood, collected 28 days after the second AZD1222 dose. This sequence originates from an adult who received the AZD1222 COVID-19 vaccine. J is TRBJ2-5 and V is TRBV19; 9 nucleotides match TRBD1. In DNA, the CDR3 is TGTGCCAGTAGCATCTACCCGGGACAGGGTCAAGAGACCCAGTACTTC. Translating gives CASSIYPGQGQETQYF.